This T cell receptor (beta chain) is from a study of shared clonotypes between healthy human individuals (dated by TCRdb to the early 2020s). At the level of the whole study: A couple of women and a few men aged 18 to 49 years were included in the cohort. Different laboratories and diverse techniques were used to prepare libraries and sequence TCR repertoires, to increase sequencing depth and limit assay-specific biases. The study deeply sequenced blood TCR repertoires of five healthy adults to estimate repertoire size and the extent of clonotype sharing between individuals. Per donor, three plates each were used for CD4 naive and CD4 memory, two for CD8 naive, and one for CD8 memory. Each donor's leukapheresis produced roughly between about 0.8 and 10 billion PBMCs. Overall study results and their limits: When a handful of donors were compared, the shared fraction of clonotypes was 5% to 6.5% for naive CD4, approximately 3.3% for naive CD8, 2% to 2.5% for memory CD4, and 0.35% to 0.4% for memory CD8. Because the study included only a small number of donors, the genetic and exposure-history diversity represented was limited. Even with the large sequencing depth, rarefaction of the sorted-subset datasets indicated that sequencing was incomplete. Clonotypes shared by all four sorted-subset donors showed higher generation probabilities than non-shared clonotypes. Naive subsets generally had larger estimated clonotype richness than memory subsets. Based on pairwise subsampling, the degree of clonotype sharing among donors was expected to be affected by sequencing depth. Sampling was restricted to blood, and TCR repertoires in tissue are likely to differ from TCR repertoires in blood.

With regard to this clone: This clone's antigen is unknown. Per-base qualities were not stored, and no clone one base away is much larger.

Using the deep immunoSEQ assay, TCR CDR3 regions were amplified from genomic DNA by multiplex PCR. Extracted genomic DNA from each cell subset was spread evenly across all wells of several immunoSEQ 96-well plates, with each plate serving as a replicate. For sorted subsets, around 200 ng genomic DNA, equal to 30,000 to 35,000 T cell genomes, was loaded into each replicate PCR. Purified libraries were measured with a Qubit 3.0 fluorometer, size-checked on a Bioanalyzer 2100, and measured again with the KAPA Library Quantification kit. Every immunoSEQ 96-well plate was sequenced on a dedicated single-read 150-cycle Illumina NextSeq 550 flow cell. Processing in the source paper ran as follows. Because only junctional sequences without quality scores were contained in the immunoSEQ output, filtering matching that applied to full-length reads could not be performed. To assign V/J genes and CDR3, sequences were annotated against IMGT germline references using PyIR, a Python wrapper for IgBLAST v1.9. Reads with weak V/J assignments (E-value above 1e-6), missing CDR3, stop codons, out-of-frame junctions, or ambiguous translated residues were removed. V3J clonotypes were defined by identical inferred V gene, J gene, and CDR3 amino acid sequence. Percentage overlap between repertoires was computed as shared unique clonotypes divided by the size of the smaller repertoire. Three approaches were used to assess repertoire richness: RTK rarefaction, the Chao1 estimator, and Recon v2.1 estimates of unobserved clonotypes. Generation probabilities for all TCRbeta clonotypes obtained by the gDNA method from a few donors were computed using OLGA. In its TCRdb copy, this immuneACCESS table keeps in-frame sequences only and misses some clones. Where compared with another copy, unresolved V genes explain less than half of these, and the others have no known cause. V and J calls and clone size are given by that table; D and trimming were obtained from the DNA. In all, the sample holds about 2.3 million clones, and approximately 95% of those were seen once. Clones ranked in the top ten supply 0.39% of the sample.

The CDR1 and CDR2 encoded by the germline V gene (reference sequence) are SGHKS and YYEKEE. CDR3 length: 15 amino acids, cysteine to phenylalanine. Just CDR3 DNA is preserved here, 45 bases in frame from base 1. Here V drops 4 bases and J drops 6 bases, and the junction holds 13 bases not matched to any gene. The donors were healthy, HIV-negative adults who had no recently reported acute infections or vaccinations. All donors were Caucasian adults living in Nashville, Tennessee, USA. CD4+ T cells were enriched through magnetic negative selection, after which naive cells were positively selected on CD45RA and the remaining negative fraction served as the memory subset. After blood collection by leukapheresis, PBMCs were isolated using Ficoll-Histopaque density gradient centrifugation and then cryopreserved in the vapor phase of liquid nitrogen. Analytical flow cytometry was used to check the purity and quantity of each magnetically sorted T cell population. Genomic DNA was isolated from each sorted fraction and quantified by UV absorbance on a Nanodrop 2000c.

The sequenced material came from naive CD4+ T cells from PBMCs. Read against the paper, the sample's cell subset or site label means: CD45RA+ positively selected. The clonotype was recovered from a man aged 18 to 29 in good health. Some clones in this sample may be carry-over from other donors' samples. The chain links TRBV5-5 with TRBJ2-7, with TRBD1 identical over 7 junction bases. The CDR3 here reads CASSPGATGLGEQYF. The nucleotides are TGTGCCAGCAGCCCGGGTGCGACAGGGCTAGGCGAGCAGTACTTC.